Listed below are T cell receptor beta chains from one sample, sequenced in a study of vaccination and CD4 T cells after COVID-19. TCRdb passed the PCR reads through MiXCR, listing each CDR3 protein once. The sample contains 9,500 to 11,000 distinct CDR3 sequences, over 65% of which appear only once. These receptors have no identified antigens. Sequencing input: CD4+ T cells from blood, cultured in vitro. These receptors originate from a human donor who had recovered from COVID-19. Both conserved end residues are part of each CDR3. The D gene is left open where the match is weak. A clone size is listed for some rows: how often the clone was seen (once, few, many), or a class if it is expanded.

>few|TRBV20-1|.|TRBJ1-5
CSARPWTLANQPQHF
TGCAGTGCTAGACCTTGGACCCTGGCTAATCAGCCCCAGCATTTT
>.|TRBV7-9|.|TRBJ2-2
CASSLFRATGELFF
TGTGCCAGCAGCTTATTCCGGGCCACCGGGGAGCTGTTTTTT
>.|TRBV7-9|.|TRBJ1-1
CASSASYMNTEAFF
TGTGCCAGCAGCGCCTCCTACATGAACACTGAAGCTTTCTTT
>.|TRBV29-1|.|TRBJ2-3
CSADPRVGGTDTQYF
TGCAGCGCCGACCCGCGGGTAGGGGGCACAGATACGCAGTATTTT
>.|TRBV6-1|.|TRBJ2-5
CASSESPLRETQYF
TGTGCCAGCAGTGAATCGCCCTTAAGGGAGACCCAGTACTTC
>.|TRBV20-1|.|TRBJ1-1
CSASYYEAEAFF
TGCAGTGCTAGTTATTACGAAGCGGAAGCTTTCTTT
>few|TRBV27|TRBD2|TRBJ2-5
CASSLGLAGGQETQYF
TGTGCCAGCAGTTTAGGACTAGCGGGAGGGCAAGAGACCCAGTACTTC
>.|TRBV20-1|.|TRBJ1-2
CSARRQTNYGYTF
TGCAGTGCTAGAAGACAAACTAACTATGGCTACACCTTC
>medium-sized|TRBV24-1|.|TRBJ1-6
CATSDLPGAPLHF
TGTGCCACCAGTGACTTGCCTGGAGCACCCCTCCACTTT
>.|TRBV7-9|.|TRBJ1-5
CASSLTGPQPQHF
TGTGCCAGCAGCTTAACAGGGCCTCAGCCCCAGCATTTT
>.|TRBV28|.|TRBJ1-2
CASSVGGNYGYTF
TGTGCCAGCAGTGTGGGGGGGAACTATGGCTACACCTTC
>.|TRBV20-1|.|TRBJ2-1
CSARDFYNEQFF
TGCAGTGCTAGAGATTTCTACAATGAGCAGTTCTTC
>.|TRBV20-1|.|TRBJ1-1
CSALGTLGTEAFF
TGCAGTGCTTTGGGGACATTGGGCACTGAAGCTTTCTTT
>.|TRBV15|.|TRBJ2-5
CATSRPPAETQYF
TGTGCCACCAGCAGACCACCGGCGGAGACCCAGTACTTC
>.|TRBV27|.|TRBJ1-2
CASSLFGRPRF
TGTGCCAGCAGTTTATTCGGCAGACCCCGCTTC
>.|TRBV6-2/TRBV6-3|.|TRBJ2-7
CASSPQSYEQYF
TGTGCCAGCAGTCCGCAAAGTTACGAGCAGTACTTC
>few|TRBV20-1|TRBD1|TRBJ1-5
CSAAGTGSGQPQHF
TGCAGTGCTGCCGGGACAGGGAGCGGACAGCCCCAGCATTTT